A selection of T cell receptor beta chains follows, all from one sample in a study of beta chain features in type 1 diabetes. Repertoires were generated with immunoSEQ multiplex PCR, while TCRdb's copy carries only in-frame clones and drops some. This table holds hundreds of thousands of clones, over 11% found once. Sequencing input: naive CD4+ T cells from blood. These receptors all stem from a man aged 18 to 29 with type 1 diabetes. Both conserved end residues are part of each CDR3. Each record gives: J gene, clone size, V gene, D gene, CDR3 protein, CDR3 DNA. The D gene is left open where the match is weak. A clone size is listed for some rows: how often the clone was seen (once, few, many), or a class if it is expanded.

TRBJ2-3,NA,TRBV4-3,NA,CASSQGVYASTDTQYF,TGCGCCAGCAGCCAAGGAGTGTACGCTAGCACAGATACGCAGTATTTT
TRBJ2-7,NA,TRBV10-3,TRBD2,CAISESRAGVPSHTF,TGTGCCATCAGTGAGTCTCGCGCGGGGGTACCCTCTCATACGTTC
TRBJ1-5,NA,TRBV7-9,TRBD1,CASSSGTGNQPQHF,TGTGCCAGCAGCTCCGGGACAGGGAATCAGCCCCAGCATTTT
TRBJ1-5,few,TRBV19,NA,CASTQTGSGQPQHF,TGTGCCAGTACCCAGACGGGGTCGGGGCAGCCCCAGCATTTT
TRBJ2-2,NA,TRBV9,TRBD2,CASSVGSAGSTGELFF,TGTGCCAGCAGCGTAGGCTCAGCGGGGTCCACCGGGGAGCTGTTTTTT
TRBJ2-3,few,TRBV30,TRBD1,CAWRPGQGSPTDTQYF,TGTGCCTGGAGGCCGGGACAGGGGTCCCCCACAGATACGCAGTATTTT
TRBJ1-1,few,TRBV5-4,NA,CASSLEGGTEAFF,TGTGCCAGCAGCTTGGAGGGCGGTACTGAAGCTTTCTTT
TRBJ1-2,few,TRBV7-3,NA,CASSLLQPEVYGYTF,TGTGCCAGCAGCTTGCTACAGCCTGAAGTCTATGGCTACACCTTC
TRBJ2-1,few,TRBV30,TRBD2,CAWSFGLAGGPDEQFF,TGTGCCTGGAGTTTCGGACTAGCGGGAGGGCCCGATGAGCAGTTCTTC
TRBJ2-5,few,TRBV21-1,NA,CASSLGGVAEETQYF,TGTGCCAGCAGCCTCGGGGGGGTAGCGGAGGAGACCCAGTACTTC
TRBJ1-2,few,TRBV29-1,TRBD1,CSVTLDRVLSCYGYTF,TGCAGCGTCACTCTGGACAGGGTTTTATCCTGCTATGGCTACACCTTC
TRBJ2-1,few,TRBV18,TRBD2,CASSPPSRLAGVREQFF,TGTGCCAGCTCACCACCGTCCCGACTAGCGGGAGTTCGTGAGCAGTTCTTC
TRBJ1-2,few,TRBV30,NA,CAWGTVYGYTF,TGTGCCTGGGGGACCGTCTATGGCTACACCTTC
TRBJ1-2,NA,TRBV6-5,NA,CASSYPGSYGYTF,TGTGCCAGCAGTTACCCAGGGAGCTATGGCTACACCTTC
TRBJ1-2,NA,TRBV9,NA,CASSPGRGGEGGYTF,TGTGCCAGCAGCCCAGGGCGCGGCGGGGAAGGTGGCTACACCTTC
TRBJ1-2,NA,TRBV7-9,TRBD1,CASSPGQLLPNYGYTF,TGTGCCAGCAGCCCGGGACAGCTACTACCTAACTATGGCTACACCTTC
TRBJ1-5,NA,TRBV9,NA,CASSVSGLNQPQHF,TGTGCCAGCAGCGTTTCGGGTCTCAATCAGCCCCAGCATTTT
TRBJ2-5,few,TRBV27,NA,CASSLREETQYF,TGTGCCAGCAGTTTAAGGGAAGAGACCCAGTACTTC
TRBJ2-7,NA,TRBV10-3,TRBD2,CAISGPLAGEYEQYF,TGTGCCATCAGTGGACCACTAGCGGGAGAGTACGAGCAGTACTTC
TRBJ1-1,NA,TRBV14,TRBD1,CASSQYSGTVNTEAFF,TGTGCCAGCAGCCAGTATTCCGGGACAGTGAACACTGAAGCTTTCTTT
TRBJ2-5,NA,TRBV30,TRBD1,CAWSQGVSETQYF,TGTGCCTGGAGTCAGGGGGTCTCAGAGACCCAGTACTTC
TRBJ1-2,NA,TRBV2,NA,CASSGALGGYTF,TGTGCCAGCAGTGGGGCTCTTGGTGGCTACACCTTC
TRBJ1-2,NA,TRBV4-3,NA,CASRAWGATYGYTF,TGCGCCAGCAGGGCTTGGGGGGCTACCTATGGCTACACCTTC
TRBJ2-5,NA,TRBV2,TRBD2,CASSGTSQETQYF,TGTGCCAGCAGTGGGACTAGCCAAGAGACCCAGTACTTC
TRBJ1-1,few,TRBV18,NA,CASSPKAHSQAFF,TGTGCCAGCTCACCCAAGGCGCATTCTCAAGCTTTCTTT
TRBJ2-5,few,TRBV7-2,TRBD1,CASSPRTGSNQETQYF,TGTGCCAGCAGCCCCCGGACAGGATCAAACCAAGAGACCCAGTACTTC
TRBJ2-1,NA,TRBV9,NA,CASSVVAQHPYNEQFF,TGTGCCAGCAGCGTAGTGGCCCAACACCCCTACAATGAGCAGTTCTTC
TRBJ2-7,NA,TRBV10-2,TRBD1,CASSDHGTGSDEQYF,TGCGCCAGCAGTGATCATGGGACAGGCTCAGACGAGCAGTACTTC
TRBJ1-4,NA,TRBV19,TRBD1,CASTAWDSSGFGEKLFF,TGTGCCAGTACCGCGTGGGACAGTTCCGGTTTCGGTGAAAAACTGTTTTTT
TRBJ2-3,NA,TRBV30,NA,CAWTQGRKFTGVADTQYF,TGTGCCTGGACCCAGGGGAGGAAGTTTACGGGAGTGGCAGATACGCAGTATTTT
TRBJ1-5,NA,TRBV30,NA,CAWDGGSQPQHF,TGTGCCTGGGACGGGGGAAGTCAGCCCCAGCATTTT
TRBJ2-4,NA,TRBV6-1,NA,CASSETLAKNIQYF,TGTGCCAGCAGTGAAACTCTAGCCAAAAACATTCAGTACTTC
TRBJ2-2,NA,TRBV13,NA,CASSLRVRDTGELFF,TGTGCCAGCAGCTTAAGGGTGAGAGACACCGGGGAGCTGTTTTTT
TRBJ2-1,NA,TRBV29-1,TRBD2,CSVEGTSSLYNEQFF,TGCAGCGTTGAAGGGACTAGCAGCCTCTACAATGAGCAGTTCTTC
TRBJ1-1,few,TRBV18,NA,CASSWGNTEAFF,TGTGCCAGCTCATGGGGGAACACTGAAGCTTTCTTT
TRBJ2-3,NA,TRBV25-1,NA,CASSEYGRKTGDTQYF,TGTGCCAGCAGTGAATATGGGCGGAAAACGGGGGATACGCAGTATTTT
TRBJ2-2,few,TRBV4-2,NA,CASSQLGQTNTGELFF,TGTGCCAGCAGCCAATTGGGGCAGACGAACACCGGGGAGCTGTTTTTT
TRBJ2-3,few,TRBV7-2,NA,CASSLSKFRTDTQYF,TGTGCCAGCAGCTTATCGAAGTTCCGCACAGATACGCAGTATTTT
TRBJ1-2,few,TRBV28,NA,CASIPDGTNYGYTF,TGTGCCAGCATCCCGGACGGAACTAACTATGGCTACACCTTC
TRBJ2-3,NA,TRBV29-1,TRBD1,CSARTGAADTQYF,TGCAGCGCCCGGACAGGGGCAGCAGATACGCAGTATTTT
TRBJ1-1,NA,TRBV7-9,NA,CASSATGAPNTEAFF,TGTGCCAGCAGCGCCACCGGGGCACCTAACACTGAAGCTTTCTTT
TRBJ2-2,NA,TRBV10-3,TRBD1,CAIRPGTDNLNTGELFF,TGTGCCATCAGACCCGGGACAGACAATTTGAACACCGGGGAGCTGTTTTTT
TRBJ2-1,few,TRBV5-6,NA,CASSLASAGLGEQFF,TGTGCCAGCAGCTTGGCAAGCGCGGGCCTCGGGGAGCAGTTCTTC
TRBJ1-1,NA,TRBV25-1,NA,CASSPRVGGTEAFF,TGTGCCAGCAGTCCGAGGGTGGGGGGGACTGAAGCTTTCTTT
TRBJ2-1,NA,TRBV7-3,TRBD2,CASTLGGFVSSHEQFF,TGTGCCAGCACTCTCGGGGGGTTTGTCTCATCGCATGAGCAGTTCTTC
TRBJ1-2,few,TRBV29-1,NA,CSVEQQPIYGYTF,TGCAGCGTTGAGCAACAGCCAATCTATGGCTACACCTTC
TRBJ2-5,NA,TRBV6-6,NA,CASLWAGAQETQYF,TGTGCCAGCCTCTGGGCCGGAGCCCAAGAGACCCAGTACTTC
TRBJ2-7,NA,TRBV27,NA,CASRSQSYYEQYF,TGTGCCAGCAGGTCCCAGAGCTACTACGAGCAGTACTTC
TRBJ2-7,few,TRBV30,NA,CAWSVLVTPYEQYF,TGTGCCTGGAGTGTACTGGTGACTCCGTACGAGCAGTACTTC